This T cell receptor beta chain was retrieved from a study of CD8 T cells in Susac syndrome. Overall study results and limits: The study acknowledged a relatively small number of individuals in its TCR sequencing and HLA analysis.

TCR beta from blood CD8+ and CD4+ T cells was sequenced. In contrast to the negatively isolated CD8+ and CD4+ T cells, TEMRA cells were FACS-enriched. The CDR3 is made up of 13 amino acids. Trimming took off 4 bases at V and 6 bases at J, with 10 bases between the two ends. Germline V lookup: CDR1 MNHEY, CDR2 SVGEGT. In the case of this clonotype: The antigen is not known.

With random hexamers, reverse transcription was performed on roughly 0.5 to 1 ug of RNA. TCR beta CDR3 was amplified by immunoSEQ covering 54 Vbeta and 13 Jbeta. In TCRdb, the immunoSEQ multiplex PCR reads were re-called with MiXCR into one record per CDR3 protein. The repertoire holds roughly 150,000 distinct CDR3 sequences, with nearly 97% as singletons. The specimen was CD4+ T cells from PBMCs. The chain joins TRBV6-2 or TRBV6-3 to TRBJ2-4; a weak D match, TRBD1 (5 bases). The clonotype originates from a human donor with Susac syndrome. DNA for the CDR3: TGTGCCAGCAGTTCAGGGATATTAAACATTCAGTACTTC. It is translated as CASSSGILNIQYF.